This entry lists 10 T cell receptor beta chains sequenced from one sample in a study of T-cell reconstitution after alpha-beta-depleted transplantation in children. Preparation of the TCRbeta library used unique molecular identifiers. TCRdb recomputed calls from the PCR reads with MiXCR, one row per CDR3 protein. The sample holds some 830,000 distinct CDR3 sequences; approximately 15% are singletons and the top ten take about 5%. Sequencing used PBMCs, mostly from graft donor cells, obtained 360 days after TCRalphabeta/CD19-depleted stem cell transplant. Source of these receptors: a male patient under 18 who had a stem cell transplant for acute lymphoblastic leukemia, so the T cells may come from the graft donor.

V gene TRBV24-1 combines with J gene TRBJ2-1; TRBD2 aligns across 14 bases. CDR1 KGHDR and CDR2 SFDVKD come from the germline V gene. This CDR3 comprises 19 residues. Trimming cost V 0 bases and J 3 bases; bases outside gene matches: 6. The CDR3 sequence: CATSDLKFGTSGSYNEQFF. The CDR3 DNA is TGTGCCACCAGTGATTTGAAGTTCGGGACTAGCGGGAGCTACAATGAGCAGTTCTTC.

The chain uses TRBV12-5 and TRBJ2-1, with 7 bases identical to TRBD2. Trimming removed 3 bases from V and 2 bases from J; junction bases left unmatched: 4. CDR1 is LGHNT and CDR2 is FRNRAP in the germline V gene. The CDR3 covers 15 residues. CDR3 nucleotides: TGTGCTAGTGGTTTCCCAGCGGGGACCTACAATGAGCAGTTCTTC. Its translation: CASGFPAGTYNEQFF. The full variable domain, completed using reference TRBV12-5 and TRBJ2-1, is DARVTQTPRHKVTEMGQEVTMRCQPILGHNTVFWYRQTMMQGLELLAYFRNRAPLDDSGMPKDRFSAEMPDATLATLKIQPSEPRDSAVYFCASGFPAGTYNEQFFGPGTRLTVL.

The sample holds a few counts of this clonotype. V is TRBV27 and J is TRBJ2-7; D gene uncertain. Germline-derived CDR1 and CDR2 are MNHEY and SMNVEV (reference sequence). This CDR3 spans 13 amino acids. Trimming cost V 6 bases and J 7 bases, with 16 bases left between them. The DNA of the CDR3 is TGTGCCAGCAGATCGACGGGCCCCAGGGAGCAGTACTTC. It codes for CASRSTGPREQYF.

This clonotype appeared a few times. The rearrangement joins TRBV5-6 to TRBJ2-1; D is unresolved. V gave up 0 bases and J gave up 0 bases, with 10 bases separating them. Germline values: CDR1 SGHDT, CDR2 YYEEEE. CDR3 length: 16 residues. This CDR3 reads CASSLDTGPSYNEQFF. The CDR3 region has the DNA TGTGCCAGCAGCTTGGATACGGGCCCCTCCTACAATGAGCAGTTCTTC.

V and J are TRBV29-1 and TRBJ2-1, with D unclear. The CDR3 contains 13 residues. Germline V gene sequence: CDR1 SQVTM, CDR2 ANQGSEA. The CDR3 is CSVLPESYNEQFF. The CDR3 nucleotides read TGCAGTGTCTTACCAGAATCCTACAATGAGCAGTTCTTC.

The table lists this clonotype with many counts. The V and J genes are TRBV9 and TRBJ2-1; D unresolved. Germline V gene data show CDR1 as SGDLS and CDR2 as YYNGEE. CDR3 length equals 13 residues. Deletions cut 0 bases from V and 7 bases from J, with 8 bases between. For the CDR3, the DNA is TGTGCCAGCAGCGTAGGTCCCGATAATGAGCAGTTCTTC. Translation gives CASSVGPDNEQFF.

This clonotype was detected a few times. The chain uses TRBV29-1 and TRBJ2-3; tentatively, D is TRBD2 (5 bases). CDR1 is SQVTM, CDR2 ANQGSEA, per germline. The CDR3 is 16 residues long. Trimming stripped 2 bases from V and 0 bases from J, with 15 bases between. CDR3 region: CSVESMWETSTDTQYF. CDR3 DNA sequence: TGCAGCGTTGAATCGATGTGGGAGACTAGCACAGATACGCAGTATTTT.

This clonotype has only a few counts. This chain uses TRBV2 with TRBJ2-1; TRBD2 matches at 8 bases. Looked up from germline, CDR1 is SNHLY and CDR2 is FYNNEI. There are 17 residues in the CDR3. V shed 6 bases and J 0 bases; nucleotides not matched to a gene: 10. The CDR3 DNA reads TGTGCCAGCAGCCGAGAACTAGCGGTAAGCTCCTACAATGAGCAGTTCTTC. Translated, it gives CASSRELAVSSYNEQFF.

Remarks on this clonotype: At one end the junction does not follow the germline gene, possibly because of a read error. This sequence joins TRBV2 and TRBJ2-7; D ambiguous. There are 14 residues in the CDR3. From germline, CDR1 is SNHLY and CDR2 FYNNEI. The DNA of the CDR3 is TGTGTCAGCAGTGATGGCAGCTCGGCAAACGAGCAGTACTTC. It translates to CVSSDGSSANEQYF. The full variable domain, in which reference TRBV2 and TRBJ2-7 provide the parts outside the CDR3, is EPEVTQTPSHQVTQMGQEVILRCVPISNHLYFYWYRQILGQKVEFLVSFYNNEISEKSEIFDDQFSVERPDGSNFTLKIRSTKLEDSAMYFCVSSDGSSANEQYFGPGTRLTVT.

J is TRBJ2-1 and V is TRBV11-2; 7 bases fit TRBD1. This CDR3 has 15 residues. Looked up from germline, CDR1 is SGHAT and CDR2 is FQNNGV. The trim removed 6 bases at V and 7 bases at J, leaving 12 bases unmatched. The CDR3 nucleotides are TGTGCCAGCAGTGCCCCCGGGACAGTTAAAAATGAGCAGTTCTTC. Its translation is CASSAPGTVKNEQFF. Looking up the rest from reference TRBV11-2 and TRBJ2-1 gives the full variable domain: EAGVAQSPRYKIIEKRQSVAFWCNPISGHATLYWYQQILGQGPKLLIQFQNNGVVDDSQLPKDRFSAERLKGVDSTLKIQPAKLEDSAVYLCASSAPGTVKNEQFFGPGTRLTVL.